The clone carrying this TCR beta chain turned up a few times. The target antigen is unknown. These data come from a study of blood T cells in healthy people across ages. Isolation of PBMCs gave at least 6 million cells per sample. Each sample provided at least 5.5 micrograms of extracted total RNA. A second roughly 7 to 11 cycle PCR used barcoded and J-beta primers. TCRdb re-called the 5' RACE reads with MiXCR, one entry per CDR3 protein. The data contain hundreds of thousands of distinct CDR3 sequences, about 43% of them seen just once; the ten biggest clones take up 25% to 30%. Whole-study findings and limits: Fewer expanded clones and more diversity marked long-lived versus aged donors.

The CDR3 has 12 residues. V dropped 0 bases and J dropped 14; count of bases not matched to a gene: 3. Germline-derived CDR1 and CDR2 are LGHNA and YNFKEQ. The material sequenced was blood. The sequence was collected from an elderly man in good health. The rearrangement joins TRBV4-2 to TRBJ2-3; TRBD2 matches at 9 bases. As DNA, the CDR3 is TGTGCCAGCAGCCAAGAGCGGGGGGGGGCGTATTTT. It translates to CASSQERGGAYF.